This record covers a single T cell receptor (beta chain). Its specificity is not known. This CDR3 comprises 13 residues. Deletions cut 3 bases from V and 7 bases from J, with 10 bases between. The germline CDR1 and CDR2 sequences are MDHEN and SYDVKM. The data stem from a study of cytomegalovirus exposure and HLA in healthy donors. Study-wide findings and caveats: Based on reports, TCR beta sequences accurately predicted HLA-A and HLA-B alleles for most subjects. The CMV antigen specificity of a few CMV-associated chains was confirmed through in vitro analysis. Later on, a genetic analysis was performed. It linked a missense variant in DCLRE1C with V- and J-gene trimming of TCR beta.

Both 60 Vbeta primers and 13 Jbeta primers went into the PCR. The data were produced by immunoSEQ multiplex PCR, yet TCRdb's version contains in-frame clones alone and is incomplete. The table lists approximately 200,000 clones, around 67% of them singletons. J is TRBJ2-1 and V is TRBV28, with D possibly TRBD2 on 5 matching bases. The sample was PBMCs. The source of this sequence is a young woman in good health and CMV-seropositive. The CDR3 here is CASSFGGSNEQFF. The CDR3 region has the DNA TGTGCCAGCAGTTTCGGAGGAAGTAATGAGCAGTTCTTC. Complete variable domain (other parts from reference TRBV28 and TRBJ2-1): DVKVTQSSRYLVKRTGEKVFLECVQDMDHENMFWYRQDPGLGLRLIYFSYDVKMKEKGDIPEGYSVSREKKERFSLILESASTNQTSMYLCASSFGGSNEQFFGPGTRLTVL.